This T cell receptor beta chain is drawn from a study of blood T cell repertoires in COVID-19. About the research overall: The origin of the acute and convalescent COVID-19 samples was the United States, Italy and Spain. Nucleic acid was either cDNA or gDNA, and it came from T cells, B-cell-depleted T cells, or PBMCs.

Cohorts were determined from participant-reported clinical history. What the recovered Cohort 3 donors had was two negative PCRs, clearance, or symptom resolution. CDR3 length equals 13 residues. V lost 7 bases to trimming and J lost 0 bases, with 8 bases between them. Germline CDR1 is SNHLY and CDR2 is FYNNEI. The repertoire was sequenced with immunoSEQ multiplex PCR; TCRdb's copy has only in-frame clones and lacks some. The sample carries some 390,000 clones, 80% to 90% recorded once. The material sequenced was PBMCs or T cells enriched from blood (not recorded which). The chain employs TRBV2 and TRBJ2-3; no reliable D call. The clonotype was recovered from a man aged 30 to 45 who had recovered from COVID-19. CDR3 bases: TGTGCCAGCACCCTGACAAGCACAGATACGCAGTATTTT. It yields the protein CASTLTSTDTQYF.